Sequencing of this TCR beta chain was carried out in a study of blood T cells in healthy people across ages. For the study at large: For every two T cells, template switching captured about one barcoded beta molecule.

The authors ran a second PCR of about 7 to 12 cycles using a sample-barcoded 5' primer and a J-beta primer mix. TCRdb re-derived calls from the 5' RACE reads in MiXCR, one entry per CDR3 protein. The sample includes about 630,000 distinct CDR3 sequences, roughly 21% of them seen just once. Specimen: blood. This TCR came from a man in his 70s in good health.

The CDR3 reads CSVESRGEQFF. CDR3 bases: TGCAGCGTTGAGTCAAGGGGTGAGCAGTTCTTC. V gene TRBV29-1 combines with J gene TRBJ2-5, with TRBD1 as a possible D gene (5 bases). The closer fit of TRBJ2-1 to the DNA end suggests the J call may be wrong. The germline V gene has CDR1 SQVTM and CDR2 ANQGSEA. The CDR3 runs to 11 residues.